The present T cell receptor (beta chain) was sequenced within a study of metastatic and nonmetastatic thyroid tumors. Across the whole study: Repertoires were compared across blood and tumor or nodule tissue from malignant and benign thyroid patients. Broader study findings: According to reports, the diversity of TCR beta was significantly higher in malignant thyroid tumors than in benign nodules, and this held in both blood and tumor samples.

By its share, this clone is medium-sized. Its antigen remains unidentified. This CDR3 spans 17 amino acids. V dropped 1 base and J dropped 0; count of bases not matched to a gene: 4. With MiXCR, TCRdb called clones anew from the PCR reads. Here the sample spans roughly 20,000 clones, 30% to 40% being singletons. Treatment of any kind had been given to no patient before thyroid surgery. Sequenced: tumor tissue. The clonotype was recovered from a male donor with papillary thyroid cancer or a benign thyroid nodule (not recorded which). Some clones in this sample may be carry-over from other donors' samples. The V gene is TRBV12-3 or TRBV12-4, the J gene TRBJ2-4, with 9 bases fitting TRBD2. The CDR3 sequence is CASSLGASGVAKNIQYF. CDR3 coding DNA: TGTGCCAGCAGTTTAGGGGCTAGCGGGGTAGCCAAAAACATTCAGTACTTC.